The source of this TCR beta chain is a study of post-analysis software for immune sequencing data. TCR beta cDNA libraries had unique molecular identifiers. TCRdb processed the PCR reads anew with MiXCR; each CDR3 protein has one entry. The sample lists about 500,000 distinct CDR3 sequences, roughly 45% occurring once. About this clonotype: What it recognizes is unknown.

Overall study results and limits: There were a handful of TRBV segments more frequent in patients than controls, and TRBV5-6, TRBV5-1 and TRBV20-1 were among them.

Looked up from germline, CDR1 is MNHEY and CDR2 is SMNVEV (reference sequence). CDR3 length: 16 amino acids. Trimming took off 3 bases at V and 0 bases at J, with 14 bases between the two ends. This chain connects TRBV27 to TRBJ1-1; TRBD1 is a possible D gene (6 bases). Sequencing used blood. The origin of this receptor is a girl aged 10-17 years with multiple sclerosis. CDR3 nucleotide sequence: TGTGCCAGCAGTTTTACCTCGACAGGATTGAACACTGAAGCTTTCTTT. Its protein is CASSFTSTGLNTEAFF.